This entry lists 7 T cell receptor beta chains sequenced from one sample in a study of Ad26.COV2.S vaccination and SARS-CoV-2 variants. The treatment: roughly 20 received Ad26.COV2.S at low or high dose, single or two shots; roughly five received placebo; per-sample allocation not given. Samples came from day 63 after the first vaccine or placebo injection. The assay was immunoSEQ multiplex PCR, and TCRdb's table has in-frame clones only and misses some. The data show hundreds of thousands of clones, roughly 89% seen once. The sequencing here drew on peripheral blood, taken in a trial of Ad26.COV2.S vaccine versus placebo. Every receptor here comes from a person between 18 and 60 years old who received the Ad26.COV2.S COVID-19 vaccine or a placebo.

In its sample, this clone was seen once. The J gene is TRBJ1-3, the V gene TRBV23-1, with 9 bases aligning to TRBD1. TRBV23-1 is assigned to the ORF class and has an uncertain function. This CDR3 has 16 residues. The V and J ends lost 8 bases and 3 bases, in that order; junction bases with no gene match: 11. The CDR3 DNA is TGCGCCAGCCGTGGACGGGACAGGGTATTTGGAAACACCATATATTTT. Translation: CASRGRDRVFGNTIYF.

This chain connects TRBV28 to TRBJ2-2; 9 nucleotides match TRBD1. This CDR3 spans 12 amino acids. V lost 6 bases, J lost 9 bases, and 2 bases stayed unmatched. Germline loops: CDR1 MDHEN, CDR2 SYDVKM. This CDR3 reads CASRDRGRELFF. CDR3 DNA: TGTGCCAGCAGGGACAGGGGCCGGGAGCTGTTTTTT.

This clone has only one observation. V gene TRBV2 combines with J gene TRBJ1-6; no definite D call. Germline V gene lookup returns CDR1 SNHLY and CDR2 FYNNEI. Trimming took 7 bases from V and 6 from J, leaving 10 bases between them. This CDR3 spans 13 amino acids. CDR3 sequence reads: CASKVTFNSPLHF. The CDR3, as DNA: TGTGCCAGCAAGGTCACATTTAATTCACCCCTCCACTTT.

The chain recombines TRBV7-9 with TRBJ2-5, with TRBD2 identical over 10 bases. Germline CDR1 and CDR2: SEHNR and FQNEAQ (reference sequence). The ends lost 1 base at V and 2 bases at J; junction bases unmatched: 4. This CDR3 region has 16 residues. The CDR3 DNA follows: TGTGCCAGCAGCTTAGGCTCGACTAGCGGGCAAGAGACCCAGTACTTC. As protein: CASSLGSTSGQETQYF.

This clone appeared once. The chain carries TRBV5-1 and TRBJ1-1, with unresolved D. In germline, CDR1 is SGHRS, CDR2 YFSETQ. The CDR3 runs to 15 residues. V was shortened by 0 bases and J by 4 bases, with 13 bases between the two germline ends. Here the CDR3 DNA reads TGCGCCAGCAGCTTGGTCGCGGGAGGAAGCACTGAAGCTTTCTTT. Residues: CASSLVAGGSTEAFF.

The CDR3, as DNA: TGCAGCGTTTCTGACAGTAGCTCCTACAATGAGCAGTTCTTC. It is translated as CSVSDSSSYNEQFF. This chain joins TRBV29-1 and TRBJ2-1, with TRBD1 as a possible D gene (5 bases). CDR1 and CDR2 (germline): SQVTM, ANQGSEA. Trimming took off 5 bases at V and 0 bases at J, with 11 bases between the two ends. This CDR3 contains 14 residues.

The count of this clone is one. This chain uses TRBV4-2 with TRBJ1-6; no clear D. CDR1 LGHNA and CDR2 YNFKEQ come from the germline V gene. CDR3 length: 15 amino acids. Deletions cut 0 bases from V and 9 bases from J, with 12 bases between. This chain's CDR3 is CASSQDASTASPLHF. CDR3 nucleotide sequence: TGTGCCAGCAGCCAAGATGCCTCGACGGCTTCACCCCTCCACTTT.